The next 13 T cell receptor beta chains were all read from a single sample in a study of T-cell memory formation after mild COVID-19. TCRdb re-derived calls from the 5' RACE reads in MiXCR, one entry per CDR3 protein. This sample has about half a million distinct CDR3 sequences, with around a sixth found just once. Material: PBMCs or a T cell subset sorted from them (not recorded which). Receptors were obtained from an adult woman who had mild COVID-19 (a few samples of this study predate the infection). Cell type and time point are not known.

This chain joins TRBV7-6 and TRBJ2-2, with TRBD2 matching 7 bases. The CDR3 is 16 residues long. Germline V gives CDR1 SGHVS, CDR2 FNYEAQ. Trimming at V came to 3 bases and at J to 8 bases, leaving 12 bases not matched to a gene. The CDR3 region has the DNA TGTGCCAGCAGCTTTGGACTAGTGATGGAGTTGGGGGAGCTGTTTTTT. Its protein is CASSFGLVMELGELFF.

The V and J genes are TRBV20-1 and TRBJ2-7; tentatively, D is TRBD1 or TRBD2 (6 bases each). V shed 2 bases and J shed 6 bases, with 14 bases lying between them. The CDR3 is 13 residues long. Germline CDR1 is DFQATT and CDR2 is SNEGSKA (reference sequence). This CDR3 is CSARPLGGSEQYF. The CDR3 DNA sequence: TGCAGTGCTAGACCGTTAGGGGGGAGCGAGCAGTACTTC.

The rearrangement joins TRBV7-2 to TRBJ2-7; D assignment may be TRBD1 or TRBD2 (5 bases each). Per the germline V gene, CDR1 is SGHTA and CDR2 is FQGNSA. The CDR3 contains 14 residues. Deletions cut 4 bases from V and 3 bases from J, with 13 bases between. DNA for the CDR3: TGTGCCAGCAGCTCGGGGCCAGGACTCTACGAGCAGTACTTC. It is translated as CASSSGPGLYEQYF. The variable domain in full, with the rest retrieved from reference TRBV7-2 and TRBJ2-7, is GAGVSQSPSNKVTEKGKDVELRCDPISGHTALYWYRQSLGQGLEFLIYFQGNSAPDKSGLPSDRFSAERTGGSVSTLTIQRTQQEDSAVYLCASSSGPGLYEQYFGPGTRLTVT.

The CDR3 sequence is CASSPWRENTGELFF. The CDR3 nucleotides are TGTGCCAGCAGCCCCTGGCGGGAGAACACCGGGGAGCTGTTTTTT. This sequence joins TRBV12-3 or TRBV12-4 and TRBJ2-2; D may be TRBD2 (6 bases). With 6 bases removed from V and 1 base from J, the gap between germline ends came to 12 bases. CDR3 size: 15 residues.

This clonotype was detected a few times. V and J are TRBV7-6 and TRBJ2-2; D uncertain. Trimming removed 1 base at V and 1 base at J, with 10 bases between. CDR1 and CDR2 (germline): SGHVS, FNYEAQ. CDR3 size: 16 residues. Here the CDR3 reads CASSLEGSGNTGELFF. As DNA, the CDR3 is TGTGCCAGCAGCTTAGAGGGCTCAGGGAACACCGGGGAGCTGTTTTTT.

This clonotype occurred a few times. The chain is built from TRBV10-3 and TRBJ1-1; the D is unclear. This CDR3 comprises 13 residues. With 3 bases removed from V and 6 bases from J, the gap between germline ends came to 11 bases. Germline CDR1 is ENHRY and CDR2 is SYGVKD. The CDR3 sequence is CAISDKTASEAFF. CDR3 nucleotides: TGTGCCATCAGTGATAAAACAGCTTCTGAAGCTTTCTTT.

This clonotype was seen more than once but under ten times. V usage is TRBV5-1 and J usage is TRBJ2-7; either TRBD1 or TRBD2 may supply D (6 bases each). The CDR3 runs 13 residues. V gave up 4 bases and J gave up 7 bases, with 15 bases separating them. Germline loops: CDR1 SGHRS, CDR2 YFSETQ. CDR3 amino acids: CASSAEGVGEQYF. CDR3 in DNA: TGCGCCAGCAGCGCGGAGGGGGTCGGGGAGCAGTACTTC.

This clonotype was detected only a few times. V gene TRBV7-2 combines with J gene TRBJ2-3; D assignment may be TRBD1 or TRBD2 (5 bases each). The CDR3 is 16 residues long. Trimming pared 1 base from V and 0 bases from J, leaving 11 bases between. CDR1 is SGHTA and CDR2 is FQGNSA in the germline V gene. CDR3 DNA sequence: TGTGCCAGCAGCTTAGAGGACGGGGCTAGCACAGATACGCAGTATTTT. Protein: CASSLEDGASTDTQYF.

This clonotype was seen only a few times. This chain connects TRBV12-3 or TRBV12-4 to TRBJ1-1; D call uncertain. The CDR3 loop spans 15 amino acids. V lost 5 bases to trimming and J lost 0 bases, with 13 bases between them. The CDR3 spells CASSLRTYLNTEAFF. The CDR3 DNA reads as TGTGCCAGCAGTCTCAGGACGTACCTGAACACTGAAGCTTTCTTT.

The table lists this clonotype with a few counts. The chain employs TRBV20-1 and TRBJ1-1, with D perhaps matching TRBD1 (6 bases). Germline V gene lookup returns CDR1 DFQATT and CDR2 SNEGSKA (reference sequence). V lost 0 bases to trimming and J lost 1 base, with 9 bases between them. The CDR3 has 14 residues. The CDR3 nucleotides are TGCAGTGCTAGAGAGTGGGGGGCGAACACTGAAGCTTTCTTT. It is translated as CSAREWGANTEAFF.

The rearrangement links TRBV7-3 to TRBJ1-2; TRBD1 aligns across 7 bases. After removal of 5 bases from V and 6 bases from J, the junction contained 9 bases not matched to a gene. The CDR3 covers 14 residues. CDR1 is SGHTA and CDR2 is FQGTGA in the germline V gene. CDR3 sequence reads: CASSRGATGDGYTF. For the CDR3, the DNA is TGTGCCAGCAGCCGGGGGGCCACAGGGGATGGCTACACCTTC.

The rearrangement links TRBV20-1 to TRBJ2-2; 8 positions match TRBD2. Trimming took 3 bases from V and 14 from J; bases not matched to a gene: 5. In germline, CDR1 is DFQATT, CDR2 SNEGSKA (reference sequence). This CDR3 has 11 amino acids. The CDR3 protein is CSARLAGSLFF. The DNA for the CDR3 is TGCAGTGCTAGGTTAGCGGGAAGTCTGTTTTTT.

This chain uses TRBV11-1 with TRBJ2-5; D unclear. Trimming took 6 bases from V and 3 from J, leaving 11 bases between them. CDR3 length equals 13 residues. Germline CDR1 SGHAT, CDR2 FQDESV (reference sequence). The CDR3 DNA reads TGTGCCAGCAGAAAGGCAGGCGAAGAGACCCAGTACTTC. This codes for CASRKAGEETQYF.